This TCR beta chain was recovered during a study of blood T cell repertoires in COVID-19. The germline V gene has CDR1 KGHSH and CDR2 LQKENI. With 3 bases removed from V and 3 bases from J, the gap between germline ends came to 9 bases. This CDR3 region has 14 residues. Sequencing used immunoSEQ multiplex PCR; TCRdb keeps in-frame clones, though not all of them. Altogether roughly 200,000 clones are present, about four fifths being singletons, with the ten largest covering roughly 5.6%. Sequences were obtained from peripheral blood. This chain joins TRBV18 and TRBJ1-5; no clear D. This receptor was taken from a woman aged 35 to 49 with COVID-19, enrolled during active disease. The chain's CDR3 is CASSPGSYNQPQHF. CDR3 bases: TGTGCCAGCTCACCGGGCAGCTACAATCAGCCCCAGCATTTT. The full variable domain, with the rest looked up from reference TRBV18 and TRBJ1-5, is NAGVMQNPRHLVRRRGQEARLRCSPMKGHSHVYWYRQLPEEGLKFMVYLQKENIIDESGMPKERFSAEFPKEGPSILRIQQVVRGDSAAYFCASSPGSYNQPQHFGDGTRLSIL.